Listed below are T cell receptor beta chains from one sample, sequenced in a study of T cell responses to AZD1222 COVID-19 vaccine. TCRdb keeps only in-frame clones here, not all; method: immunoSEQ multiplex PCR. The data contain approximately 92,000 clones, more than 75% of them seen just once; the ten biggest clones take up roughly 10%. The sequenced sample was peripheral blood, obtained on day 0 of AZD1222 vaccination. The receptors stem from an adult in good health. Both conserved end residues are part of each CDR3. The D gene is left open where the match is weak. A clone size is listed for some rows: how often the clone was seen (once, few, many), or a class if it is expanded.

size: -; D: -; V: TRBV2; J: TRBJ1-1; CDR3: CASFFPDTEAFF; DNA: TGTGCCAGCTTCTTTCCGGACACTGAAGCTTTCTTT
size: -; D: TRBD2; V: TRBV7-2; J: TRBJ2-1; CDR3: CASSPGLAGGREQFF; DNA: TGTGCCAGCAGCCCGGGACTAGCGGGGGGGCGGGAGCAGTTCTTC
size: -; D: -; V: TRBV9; J: TRBJ2-7; CDR3: CASSTGPGPSYEQYF; DNA: TGTGCCAGCAGCACAGGTCCGGGGCCGAGCTACGAGCAGTACTTC
size: -; D: -; V: TRBV5-1; J: TRBJ2-7; CDR3: CASSFQGYEQYF; DNA: TGCGCCAGCAGCTTCCAGGGCTACGAGCAGTACTTC
size: -; D: -; V: TRBV11-2; J: TRBJ2-7; CDR3: CASSILGVYEQYF; DNA: TGTGCCAGCAGCATCCTCGGGGTTTACGAGCAGTACTTC
size: -; D: TRBD2; V: TRBV10-3; J: TRBJ2-1; CDR3: CAIGKTSGVYNEQFF; DNA: TGTGCCATCGGGAAGACTAGCGGGGTCTACAATGAGCAGTTCTTC
size: -; D: -; V: TRBV5-1; J: TRBJ2-2; CDR3: CASSLESGELFF; DNA: TGCGCCAGCAGCTTGGAGAGCGGGGAGCTGTTTTTT
size: -; D: TRBD2; V: TRBV2; J: TRBJ2-2; CDR3: CASVRSGGNTGELFF; DNA: TGTGCCAGCGTACGTAGCGGGGGGAACACCGGGGAGCTGTTTTTT
size: -; D: TRBD1; V: TRBV7-9; J: TRBJ1-4; CDR3: CASSPDRASEKLFF; DNA: TGTGCCAGCAGCCCGGACAGGGCGAGTGAAAAACTGTTTTTT
size: once; D: TRBD1; V: TRBV6-6; J: TRBJ1-2; CDR3: CASRQGHGYTF; DNA: TGTGCCAGCAGACAGGGGCATGGCTACACCTTC
size: -; D: -; V: TRBV19; J: TRBJ2-1; CDR3: CASTQGGRSYNEQFF; DNA: TGTGCCAGTACCCAAGGAGGACGCTCCTACAATGAGCAGTTCTTC
size: few; D: TRBD1; V: TRBV7-2; J: TRBJ1-5; CDR3: CASSRRTGGDQPQHF; DNA: TGTGCCAGCAGCCGGAGGACAGGTGGGGATCAGCCCCAGCATTTT
size: -; D: TRBD1; V: TRBV27; J: TRBJ1-2; CDR3: CASSSTGLGGYTF; DNA: TGTGCCAGCAGTTCGACAGGGCTTGGGGGCTACACCTTC
size: -; D: -; V: TRBV2; J: TRBJ2-5; CDR3: CASGVETQYF; DNA: TGTGCCAGCGGAGTGGAGACCCAGTACTTC
size: -; D: TRBD1; V: TRBV5-6; J: TRBJ1-4; CDR3: CASSLVVGGGEKLFF; DNA: TGTGCCAGCAGCTTGGTGGTAGGGGGCGGAGAAAAACTGTTTTTT
size: -; D: TRBD2; V: TRBV5-1; J: TRBJ2-7; CDR3: CASSDGVAGAYEQYF; DNA: TGCGCCAGCAGCGACGGGGTAGCGGGGGCCTACGAGCAGTACTTC
size: -; D: TRBD1; V: TRBV19; J: TRBJ1-1; CDR3: CASHPSFRDRGSEAFF; DNA: TGTGCCAGTCACCCCTCATTCCGGGACAGGGGCTCTGAAGCTTTCTTT
size: -; D: -; V: TRBV27; J: TRBJ1-1; CDR3: CASSPSGTLLNTEAFF; DNA: TGTGCCAGCTCCCCCTCCGGAACACTCCTGAACACTGAAGCTTTCTTT
size: -; D: -; V: TRBV9; J: TRBJ2-1; CDR3: CASSVGPDPNNEQFF; DNA: TGTGCCAGCAGCGTAGGGCCTGACCCTAACAATGAGCAGTTCTTC
size: -; D: -; V: TRBV5-1; J: TRBJ1-2; CDR3: CASSAAGERSYGYTF; DNA: TGCGCCAGCAGCGCAGCAGGAGAGCGAAGCTATGGCTACACCTTC
size: -; D: -; V: TRBV6-1; J: TRBJ1-6; CDR3: CASSESGGRNGNSPLHF; DNA: TGTGCCAGCAGTGAAAGCGGAGGGCGAAACGGTAATTCACCCCTCCACTTT
size: -; D: -; V: TRBV9; J: TRBJ1-2; CDR3: CASTSFGGKDYGYTF; DNA: TGTGCCAGCACCTCTTTCGGGGGAAAGGACTATGGCTACACCTTC
size: -; D: TRBD1; V: TRBV12-3/TRBV12-4; J: TRBJ2-7; CDR3: CASSFGQGHEQYF; DNA: TGTGCCAGCAGTTTTGGACAGGGCCACGAGCAGTACTTC
size: -; D: -; V: TRBV6-6; J: TRBJ2-6; CDR3: CASSYPGSGANVLTF; DNA: TGTGCCAGCAGTTACCCTGGCTCTGGGGCCAACGTCCTGACTTTC
size: -; D: -; V: TRBV28; J: TRBJ2-7; CDR3: CASSTTTREQYF; DNA: TGTGCCAGCAGTACAACAACGAGGGAGCAGTACTTC
size: -; D: TRBD2; V: TRBV6-5; J: TRBJ2-1; CDR3: CASAVAGGRNEQFF; DNA: TGTGCCAGCGCGGTAGCGGGGGGCCGGAATGAGCAGTTCTTC
size: -; D: -; V: TRBV6-5; J: TRBJ1-1; CDR3: CASRERRGPNTEAFF; DNA: TGTGCCAGCCGAGAGAGAAGAGGCCCGAACACTGAAGCTTTCTTT
size: few; D: -; V: TRBV2; J: TRBJ2-2; CDR3: CASSVFAGNTGELFF; DNA: TGTGCCAGCAGTGTTTTTGCAGGGAACACCGGGGAGCTGTTTTTT
size: -; D: TRBD2; V: TRBV5-1; J: TRBJ2-2; CDR3: CASSLESSGTGELFF; DNA: TGCGCCAGCAGCTTGGAGTCTAGCGGGACCGGGGAGCTGTTTTTT
size: -; D: TRBD1; V: TRBV7-2; J: TRBJ1-4; CDR3: CASSLSGQGAGNEKLFF; DNA: TGTGCCAGCAGCTTATCCGGACAGGGGGCTGGAAATGAAAAACTGTTTTTT
size: -; D: -; V: TRBV19; J: TRBJ1-4; CDR3: CASSMNEKLFF; DNA: TGTGCCAGTAGTATGAATGAAAAACTGTTTTTT
size: -; D: -; V: TRBV27; J: TRBJ1-1; CDR3: CASSPQIVNTEAFF; DNA: TGTGCCAGCAGTCCTCAGATAGTGAACACTGAAGCTTTCTTT
size: -; D: -; V: TRBV3-1/TRBV3-2; J: TRBJ2-1; CDR3: CASSQGGLRHNEQFF; DNA: TGTGCCAGCAGCCAGGGCGGGTTACGACACAATGAGCAGTTCTTC
size: -; D: -; V: TRBV19; J: TRBJ2-4; CDR3: CASTRSDQGGGYIQYF; DNA: TGTGCCAGTACTAGAAGCGATCAGGGTGGAGGATACATTCAGTACTTC
size: -; D: -; V: TRBV28; J: TRBJ1-2; CDR3: CASSFQGQQYGYTF; DNA: TGTGCCAGCAGTTTTCAGGGCCAGCAATATGGCTACACCTTC
size: -; D: -; V: TRBV7-2; J: TRBJ1-6; CDR3: CASSSLGVGVNNSPLHF; DNA: TGTGCCAGCAGCTCCCTTGGGGTTGGGGTGAATAATTCACCCCTCCACTTT
size: -; D: TRBD1; V: TRBV28; J: TRBJ1-1; CDR3: CASSTRQGGGTEAFF; DNA: TGTGCCAGCAGTACCAGACAGGGCGGGGGGACTGAAGCTTTCTTT
size: -; D: -; V: TRBV23-1; J: TRBJ1-4; CDR3: CALPRCEKLFF; DNA: TGCGCCCTCCCCCGATGTGAAAAACTGTTTTTT
size: -; D: -; V: TRBV28; J: TRBJ2-5; CDR3: CASSLGGAGETQYF; DNA: TGTGCCAGCAGTTTGGGCGGCGCCGGAGAGACCCAGTACTTC
size: -; D: -; V: TRBV7-2; J: TRBJ1-1; CDR3: CASSLQSMNTEAFF; DNA: TGTGCCAGCAGCTTACAGTCCATGAACACTGAAGCTTTCTTT
size: -; D: -; V: TRBV24-1; J: TRBJ2-7; CDR3: CATWRTLSSYEQYF; DNA: TGTGCCACCTGGCGGACACTGAGCTCCTACGAGCAGTACTTC
size: -; D: TRBD1; V: TRBV2; J: TRBJ1-4; CDR3: CATGTANEKLFF; DNA: TGTGCCACCGGGACAGCGAATGAAAAACTGTTTTTT